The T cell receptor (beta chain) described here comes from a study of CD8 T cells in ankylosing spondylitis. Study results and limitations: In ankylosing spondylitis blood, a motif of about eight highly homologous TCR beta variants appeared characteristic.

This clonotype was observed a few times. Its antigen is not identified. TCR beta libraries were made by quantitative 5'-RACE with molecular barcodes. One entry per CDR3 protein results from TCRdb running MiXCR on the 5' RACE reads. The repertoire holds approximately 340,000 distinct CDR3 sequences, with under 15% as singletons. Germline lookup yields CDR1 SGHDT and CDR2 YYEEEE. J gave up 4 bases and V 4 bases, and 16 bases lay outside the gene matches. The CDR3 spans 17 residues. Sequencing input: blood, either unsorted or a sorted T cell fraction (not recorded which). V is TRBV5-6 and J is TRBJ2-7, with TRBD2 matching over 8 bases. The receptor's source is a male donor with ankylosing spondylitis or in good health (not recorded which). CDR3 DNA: TGTGCCAGCAGCGGGAGCGGGAGTATGGGTTTTACATACGAGCAGTACTTC. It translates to CASSGSGSMGFTYEQYF.